This TCR beta chain emerged from a study of control samples from healthy donors and cancer patients. Clones were read by immunoSEQ multiplex PCR, and TCRdb kept only the in-frame ones, dropping some. The table lists roughly 130,000 clones, just over 90% of them singletons. The receptor was derived from a man in his forties or fifties with head and neck cancer. Source material: PBMCs.

This CDR3 reads CASSLNGGFADTQYF. The DNA of the CDR3 is TGTGCCAGCAGCTTAAACGGGGGGTTCGCAGATACGCAGTATTTT. The chain is built from TRBV7-3 and TRBJ2-3, with 7 bases lining up with TRBD2. In germline, CDR1 is SGHTA, CDR2 FQGTGA. The junction had 5 bases not matched to a gene; V was cut back by 1 base and J by 4 bases. The CDR3 covers 15 residues.